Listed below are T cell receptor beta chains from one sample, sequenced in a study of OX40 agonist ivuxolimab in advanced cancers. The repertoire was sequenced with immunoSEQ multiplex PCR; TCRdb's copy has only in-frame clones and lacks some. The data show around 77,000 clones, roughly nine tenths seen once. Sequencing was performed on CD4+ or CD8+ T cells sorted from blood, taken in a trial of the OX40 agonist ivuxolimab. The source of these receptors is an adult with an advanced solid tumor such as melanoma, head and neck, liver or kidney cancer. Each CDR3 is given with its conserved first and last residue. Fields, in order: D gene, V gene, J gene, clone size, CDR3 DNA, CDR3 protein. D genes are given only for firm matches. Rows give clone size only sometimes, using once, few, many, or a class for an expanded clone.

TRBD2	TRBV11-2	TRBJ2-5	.	TGTGCCAGCAGGCTCGGGCTTGGGGGGGGAGGAGAGACCCAGTACTTC	CASRLGLGGGGETQYF
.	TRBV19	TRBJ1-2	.	TGTGCCAGTAGTATAGATGTGCGGGACCCCGATAACTATGGCTACACCTTC	CASSIDVRDPDNYGYTF
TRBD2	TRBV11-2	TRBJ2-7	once	TGTGCCAGCAGCTTACGAACGGGGTGGGGACTAGCCAAAACCTACGAGCAGTACTTC	CASSLRTGWGLAKTYEQYF
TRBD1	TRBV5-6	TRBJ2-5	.	TGTGCCAGCAGCTTGGGGCAGGGGGCAGAGACCCAGTACTTC	CASSLGQGAETQYF
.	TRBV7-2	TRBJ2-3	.	TGTGCCAGCAGCTTCAACCAGGGGCCAGATACGCAGTATTTT	CASSFNQGPDTQYF
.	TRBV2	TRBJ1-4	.	TGTGCCAGCAGTGGGGATAGCGAAAAACTGTTTTTT	CASSGDSEKLFF
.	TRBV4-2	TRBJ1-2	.	TGTGCCAGCAGCCAAGATGGGGTCGCCTTCTATGGCTACACCTTC	CASSQDGVAFYGYTF
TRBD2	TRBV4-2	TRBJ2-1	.	TGTGCCAGCAGCCAACGGGGGGTAGAGAATGAGCAGTTCTTC	CASSQRGVENEQFF
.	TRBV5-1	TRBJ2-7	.	TGCGCCAGCAGCGAGGACAGGAGGGTCGAGCAGTACTTC	CASSEDRRVEQYF
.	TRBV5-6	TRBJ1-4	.	TGTGCCAGCAGTCAATGGGGGAGGGATGAAAAACTGTTTTTT	CASSQWGRDEKLFF
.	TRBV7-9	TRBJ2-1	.	TGTGCCAGCAGCTTGGAGGGGTCCTACAATGAGCAGTTCTTC	CASSLEGSYNEQFF
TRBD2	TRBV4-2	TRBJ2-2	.	TGTGCCAGCAGCCAAGTCAGCGGGGAGTGGCCCGGGGAGCTGTTTTTT	CASSQVSGEWPGELFF
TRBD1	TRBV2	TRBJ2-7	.	TGTGCCAGCAGTTACACAGGGGACGAGCAGTACTTC	CASSYTGDEQYF
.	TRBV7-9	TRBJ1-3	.	TGCTGTCATGGGGACATCCGTTCCTCTGGAAACACCATATATTTT	CCHGDIRSSGNTIYF
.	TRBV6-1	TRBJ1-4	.	TGTGCCAGCTGGGGGTTTGGTGAAAAACTGTTTTTT	CASWGFGEKLFF
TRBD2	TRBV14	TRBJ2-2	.	TGTGCCAGCAGCCAAGCGGCCGGGGGGACTAGCGGAAACACCGGGGAGCTGTTTTTT	CASSQAAGGTSGNTGELFF
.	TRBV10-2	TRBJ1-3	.	TGCGCCAGCAGTGAGCGGGGGGGCTCTGGAAACACCATATATTTT	CASSERGGSGNTIYF
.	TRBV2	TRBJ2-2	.	TGTGCCAGCATCCTGAACACCGGGGAGCTGTTTTTT	CASILNTGELFF
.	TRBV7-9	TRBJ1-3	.	TGTGCCAGCGGGCCCCTGAGGAATTTT	CASGPLRNF
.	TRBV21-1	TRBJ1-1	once	TGTGCCAGCAGGAGGACAGACACTGAAGCTTTCTTT	CASRRTDTEAFF
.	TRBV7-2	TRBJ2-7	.	TGTGCCAGCAGCTTAGAGGCCGGGACGTCCTACGAGCAGTACTTC	CASSLEAGTSYEQYF
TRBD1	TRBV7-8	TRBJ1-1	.	TGTGCCAGCAGCGCTGACAGGGGGCGGCGTGACACTGAAGCTTTCTTT	CASSADRGRRDTEAFF
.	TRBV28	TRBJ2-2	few	TGTGCCAGCAGCACTGGAGGGGTGATCGGGGAGCTGTTTTTT	CASSTGGVIGELFF
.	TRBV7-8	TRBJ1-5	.	TGTGCCAGCAGACTATCAGGGTTCAATCAGCCCCAGCATTTT	CASRLSGFNQPQHF
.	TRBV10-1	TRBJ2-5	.	TGCGCCACCCAGCGGGGACAACTAGAGACCCAGTACTTC	CATQRGQLETQYF
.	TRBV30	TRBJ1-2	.	TGTGCCCGGGACTTTACAGGGCCAAGGGACTATGGCTACACCTTC	CARDFTGPRDYGYTF
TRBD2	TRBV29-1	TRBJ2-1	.	TGCAGCGTTGACGCCGGGGGGGCCTTCAGTGAGCAGTTCTTC	CSVDAGGAFSEQFF
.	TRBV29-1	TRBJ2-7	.	TGCAGCGTTGAAAAGGCAGGGGACCCCTACGAGCAGTACTTC	CSVEKAGDPYEQYF
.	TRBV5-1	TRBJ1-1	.	TGCGCCAGCAGCTTACAGGGTCGGTACACTGAAGCTTTCTTT	CASSLQGRYTEAFF
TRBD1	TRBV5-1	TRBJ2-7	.	TGCGCCAGCAGCTCGACAGGGGGCGCAAACGAGCAGTACTTC	CASSSTGGANEQYF
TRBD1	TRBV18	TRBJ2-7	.	TGTGCCAGCACGCAAACCGGGACAGCTGGCTACGAGCAGTACTTC	CASTQTGTAGYEQYF
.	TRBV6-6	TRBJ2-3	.	TGTGCCAGCAGTTACCAGGGGGATACGCAGTATTTT	CASSYQGDTQYF
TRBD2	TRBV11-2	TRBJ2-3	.	TGTGCCAGCAGTTCCCTTCCAGCGGGGGGGCGAGATACGCAGTATTTT	CASSSLPAGGRDTQYF
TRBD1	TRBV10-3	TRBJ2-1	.	TGTGCCATCAGTGAGTCAGGCCAGGGGGCTCGGTACAATGAGCAGTTCTTC	CAISESGQGARYNEQFF
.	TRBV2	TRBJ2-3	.	TGTGCCAGCAGTTCCCTAGGAGAGCGGACGCAGTATTTT	CASSSLGERTQYF
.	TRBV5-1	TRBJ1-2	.	TGCGCCAGCAGCTCCGCCGGGCCTAACTATGGCTACACCTTC	CASSSAGPNYGYTF
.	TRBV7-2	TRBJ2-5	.	TGTGCCAGCAGGTTAAAAGCGGAGACCCAGTACTTC	CASRLKAETQYF
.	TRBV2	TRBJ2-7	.	TGTGCCAGAGCCCCGGGACCCCTCGCCGAGCAGTACTTC	CARAPGPLAEQYF
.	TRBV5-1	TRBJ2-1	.	TGCGCCAGCAGCTTGGGAGAACCCTACAATGAGCAGTTCTTC	CASSLGEPYNEQFF
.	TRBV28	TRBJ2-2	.	TGTGCCACCACGGGGAGGTTATTCGCGGTTGGGGAGCTGTTTTTT	CATTGRLFAVGELFF
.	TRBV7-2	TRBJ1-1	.	TGTGCCAGCAGCTTCGGGACGGGGAGGGCCATGAACACTGAAGCTTTCTTT	CASSFGTGRAMNTEAFF
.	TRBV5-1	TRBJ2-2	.	TGCGCCAGCAGCTTGGCAGGGGTGAGCGGGGAGCTGTTTTTT	CASSLAGVSGELFF
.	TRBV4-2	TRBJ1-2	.	TGTGCCAGCAGCCAAGCTCAGCAGGACTATGGCTACACCTTC	CASSQAQQDYGYTF
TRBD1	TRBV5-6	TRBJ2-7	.	TGTGCCAGCAGCTTGGCTACCGGGACAGGGGCCGAGCAGTACTTC	CASSLATGTGAEQYF
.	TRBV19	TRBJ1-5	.	TGTGCCAGTAGTAACGAGCCAGGAAGCAATCAGCCCCAGCATTTT	CASSNEPGSNQPQHF
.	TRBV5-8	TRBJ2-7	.	TGTGCCAGCAGCTTGAGGCTGCACTACGAGCAGTACTTC	CASSLRLHYEQYF
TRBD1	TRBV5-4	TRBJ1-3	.	TGTGCCAGCAGCACCTCAGGGGGAGGTGGAAACACCATATATTTT	CASSTSGGGGNTIYF
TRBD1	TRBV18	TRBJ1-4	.	TGTGCCAGCTCACCGGGACAGTTAACAACTAATGAAAAACTGTTTTTT	CASSPGQLTTNEKLFF
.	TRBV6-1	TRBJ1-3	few	TGTGCCTCCTCAAGGGGACTCTCTGGAAACACCATATATTTT	CASSRGLSGNTIYF
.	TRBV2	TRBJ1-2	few	TGTGCCAGCACCAGACATTATGGCTACACCTTC	CASTRHYGYTF
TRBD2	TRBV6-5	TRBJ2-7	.	TGTGCCAGCAGTTACACTAGCGGGACTTACGAGCAGTACTTC	CASSYTSGTYEQYF
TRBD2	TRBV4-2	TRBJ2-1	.	TGTGCCAGCACCTCCAGCGGGAGCGGGGGAACCAACAATGAGCAGTTCTTC	CASTSSGSGGTNNEQFF
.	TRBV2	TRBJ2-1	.	TGTGCCAGCAGTGAAGTGGCTAATGAGCAGTTCTTC	CASSEVANEQFF